This T cell receptor beta chain emerged from a study of blood T cell repertoires in COVID-19. About the research overall: Samples taken during acute and convalescent COVID-19 were collected in the United States, Italy and Spain.

The germline V gene encodes CDR1 SSHAT and CDR2 FNYEAQ (reference sequence). V shed 4 bases, J shed 4 bases, and the junction held 5 bases outside the gene matches. The CDR3 totals 15 residues. Original processing methods: By means of reference gene primer amplification, nucleated cell counts were estimated. The table came from immunoSEQ multiplex PCR; TCRdb's copy has only in-frame clones and leaves some out. That table gives V, J and clone size, and the DNA gave D and trimming. The repertoire has 300,000 to 350,000 clones, 88% of them found once; the top ten carry about 7%. Patients of the Seattle cohort, enrolled during active infection, were followed longitudinally.

This TCR derives from a woman in her seventies with COVID-19, enrolled during active disease. The rearrangement uses TRBV7-7 and TRBJ2-2; 8 bases map to TRBD2. The sequenced sample consisted of peripheral blood. The CDR3 region has the DNA TGTGCCAGCAGCTCGGGGGGGGCCGGCACCGGGGAGCTGTTTTTT. Encoded protein: CASSSGGAGTGELFF.